The 30 T cell receptor beta chains listed next were all sequenced from one sample in a study of T cells in Graves' hyperthyroidism and ophthalmopathy. TCR beta CDR3 regions were amplified from RNA transcripts. The TCR CDR3 first-round RT-PCR relied on the HTBI primer set. TCRdb passed the multiplex PCR reads through MiXCR, listing each CDR3 protein once. The sample carries approximately 690,000 distinct CDR3 sequences, about a fifth recorded once. Sequencing input: blood. The receptor set was obtained from a man younger than 40 with Graves' ophthalmopathy.

In this sample, this clonotype turned up many times. The genes are TRBV20-1 and TRBJ1-6, with D perhaps TRBD1 (6 bases). This CDR3 is built from 13 residues. From germline, CDR1 is DFQATT and CDR2 SNEGSKA (reference sequence). Trimming cost V 4 bases and J 4 bases, with 8 bases left between them. The CDR3 is CSAKQGYNSPLHF. Here the CDR3 DNA reads TGCAGTGCTAAACAGGGTTATAATTCACCCCTCCACTTT.

This rearrangement joins TRBV6-1 to TRBJ1-2; D is unresolved. Germline assignment: CDR1 MNHNS and CDR2 SASEGT. Trimming removed 8 bases from V and 4 bases from J, with 11 bases in between. This CDR3 is built from 12 residues. The CDR3 reads CASGPRGYGYTF. The CDR3 DNA is TGTGCCAGCGGGCCGCGAGGCTATGGCTACACCTTC.

This clonotype has more than one count but fewer than ten. This sequence joins TRBV19 and TRBJ2-2; no definite D call. Trimming cost V 7 bases and J 0 bases, with 6 bases left between them. This CDR3 has 13 amino acids. Germline V gene lookup returns CDR1 LNHDA and CDR2 SQIVND (reference sequence). CDR3 sequence reads: CASMAANTGELFF. CDR3 nucleotides: TGTGCCAGTATGGCAGCGAACACCGGGGAGCTGTTTTTT.

CDR3 region: CASSLTAGLAGPETQYF. The CDR3 bases are TGTGCCAGCAGCTTAACCGCGGGACTAGCGGGCCCAGAGACCCAGTACTTC. The chain has TRBV11-2 and TRBJ2-5, with 12 bases lining up with TRBD2. V trimming: 2 bases; J trimming: 4 bases; junction bases outside the gene matches: 8. Germline V lookup: CDR1 SGHAT, CDR2 FQNNGV. The CDR3 covers 17 residues.

This clonotype showed up many times. The chain links TRBV28 to TRBJ1-2, with D perhaps TRBD1 (5 bases). V lost 8 bases and J 4 bases, leaving 17 bases between the germline ends. The germline V gene has CDR1 MDHEN and CDR2 SYDVKM. The CDR3 runs 14 residues. The CDR3 here is CASRTQGGFYGYTF. In nucleotides, the CDR3 is TGTGCCAGCCGTACCCAGGGTGGTTTCTATGGCTACACCTTC.

The rearrangement joins TRBV11-3 to TRBJ1-5; possible D gene TRBD1, 6 bases. CDR3 size: 16 residues. From germline, CDR1 is SGHNT and CDR2 YENEEA. With 1 base removed from V and 3 bases from J, the gap between germline ends came to 13 bases. CDR3 DNA sequence: TGTGCCAGCAGCTTAGGGCGTACAGGGTACAATCAGCCCCAGCATTTT. This codes for CASSLGRTGYNQPQHF.

V gene TRBV5-8 combines with J gene TRBJ2-3; no clear D gene. Germline CDR1 reads SGHTS; CDR2 reads YDEGEE. This CDR3 is built from 15 residues. Trimming shortened V by 4 bases and J by 2 bases, and 14 bases separated the two germline ends. For the CDR3, the DNA is TGTGCCAGCAGCCTCGTAAAATATGACACAGATACGCAGTATTTT. As protein: CASSLVKYDTDTQYF. The full variable domain, in which reference TRBV5-8 and TRBJ2-3 provide the parts outside the CDR3, is EAGVTQSPTHLIKTRGQQATLRCSPISGHTSVYWYQQALGLGLQFLLWYDEGEERNRGNFPPRFSGRQFPNYSSELNVNALELEDSALYLCASSLVKYDTDTQYFGPGTRLTVL.

This chain connects TRBV5-5 to TRBJ2-7, with D hard to call. This CDR3 is 15 amino acids long. Germline values: CDR1 SGHKS, CDR2 YYEKEE (reference sequence). V was cut by 3 bases and J by 3 bases, with 16 bases left in between. The CDR3 loop is CASSSESRTDYEQYF. In DNA form, the CDR3 reads TGTGCCAGCAGCTCGGAATCTCGGACGGACTACGAGCAGTACTTC. The variable domain in full, completed from reference TRBV5-5 and TRBJ2-7, reads DAGVTQSPTHLIKTRGQQVTLRCSPISGHKSVSWYQQVLGQGPQFIFQYYEKEERGRGNFPDRFSARQFPNYSSELNVNALLLGDSALYLCASSSESRTDYEQYFGPGTRLTVT.

This clonotype turned up a few times. The chain links TRBV10-3 to TRBJ1-1; D ambiguous. Germline V CDR1 and CDR2: ENHRY, SYGVKD. This CDR3 is 13 amino acids long. Trimming took off 3 bases at V and 5 bases at J, with 10 bases between the two ends. CDR3 DNA: TGTGCCATCAGTGACGGAGTTGATACTGAAGCTTTCTTT. Its protein product is CAISDGVDTEAFF.

V usage is TRBV6-2 or TRBV6-3 and J usage is TRBJ2-7, with TRBD2 matching 7 bases. Germline loops: CDR1 MNHEY, CDR2 SVGEGT. This CDR3 comprises 15 residues. V trimming: 0 bases; J trimming: 2 bases; junction bases outside the gene matches: 4. For the CDR3, the DNA is TGTGCCAGCAGTTACTCGAGCGGGAAGCCCTACGAGCAGTACTTC. Its translation: CASSYSSGKPYEQYF.

Many counts were recorded for this clonotype. The V gene is TRBV5-1, the J gene TRBJ2-1; no clear D gene. With 0 bases removed from V and 7 bases from J, the gap between germline ends came to 8 bases. Per germline, CDR1 SGHRS and CDR2 YFSETQ. The CDR3 has 13 amino acids. The CDR3 is CASSLGQQNEQFF. The CDR3 DNA reads as TGCGCCAGCAGCTTGGGACAACAGAATGAGCAGTTCTTC.

This chain links TRBV7-8 with TRBJ2-5; D is ambiguous. The V gene lost 1 base and the J gene lost 0 bases, with 9 bases spanning the gap. The CDR3 contains 15 residues. Germline V gives CDR1 SGHVS, CDR2 FQNEAQ. CDR3 coding DNA: TGTGCCAGCAGCTTAGGAGCAGGCAACCAAGAGACCCAGTACTTC. This translates into CASSLGAGNQETQYF.

This clonotype was counted ten times or more. The chain couples TRBV11-3 to TRBJ1-5; unclear D gene. CDR3 length equals 13 residues. Germline-derived CDR1 and CDR2 are SGHNT and YENEEA. The ends were cut back, 6 bases at V and 5 bases at J, with 11 bases in the middle. The CDR3 sequence: CASSIEVDQPQHF. CDR3 in DNA: TGTGCCAGCAGTATTGAGGTCGATCAGCCCCAGCATTTT.

This clonotype was counted ten times or more. This chain uses TRBV18 with TRBJ2-7; tentatively, D is TRBD1 (6 bases). V dropped 3 bases and J dropped 3 bases, with 12 bases sitting between them. The CDR3 consists of 14 residues. Germline CDR1 is KGHSH and CDR2 is LQKENI. CDR3 sequence: CASSPSGHLYEQYF. In DNA form, the CDR3 reads TGTGCCAGCTCACCTTCGGGACACCTCTACGAGCAGTACTTC.

This clonotype was picked up many times. CDR3 in amino acids: CASSEQQGSYEQYF. The CDR3, as DNA: TGTGCCAGCAGTGAACAGCAGGGCTCCTACGAGCAGTACTTC. J is TRBJ2-7 and V is TRBV6-1, with D possibly matching TRBD1 (5 bases). Germline assignment: CDR1 MNHNS and CDR2 SASEGT. V was trimmed by 2 bases and J by 0 bases, leaving 8 bases between them. The length of the CDR3 is 14 residues.

At least ten counts were recorded for this clonotype. This rearrangement joins TRBV3-1 to TRBJ2-7; D ambiguous. V was clipped by 3 bases and J by 5 bases, with 11 bases between them. The CDR3 is made up of 13 amino acids. Per the germline V gene, CDR1 is LGHDT and CDR2 is YNNKEL (reference sequence). CDR3 residues: CASSHGRLNEQYF. DNA of the CDR3: TGTGCCAGCAGCCACGGCAGACTCAACGAGCAGTACTTC.

This clonotype was observed a few times. The chain recombines TRBV6-6 with TRBJ2-2; D perhaps matches TRBD2 (5 bases). V lost 2 bases to trimming and J lost 6 bases, with 13 bases between them. CDR3 size: 15 residues. The V gene's germline CDR1 is MNHNY and CDR2 SVGAGI (reference sequence). The CDR3 coding sequence is TGTGCCAGCAGTTACGGAGGACCACCCCCCGGGGAGCTGTTTTTT. Translating it yields CASSYGGPPPGELFF.

To note about this clonotype: A much more abundant neighbour one base away suggests this may be a read error. The J gene is TRBJ2-1, the V gene TRBV28; 11 nucleotides agree with TRBD1. Germline values: CDR1 MDHEN, CDR2 SYDVKM. There are 15 residues in the CDR3. CDR3 amino acids: CASSSPGQGVNEQSF. In DNA form, the CDR3 reads TGTGCCAGCAGTTCCCCGGGACAGGGGGTCAATGAGCAGTCCTTC.

This clonotype has more than one count but fewer than ten. The rearrangement uses TRBV2 and TRBJ2-5; D may correspond to TRBD1 or TRBD2 (5 bases each). The CDR3 loop spans 15 amino acids. V was pared by 8 bases and J by 5 bases, with 21 bases between. Germline V gives CDR1 SNHLY, CDR2 FYNNEI. Here the CDR3 DNA reads TGTGCCAGCGCCGCTCCGGGACCCCAATGGGAGACCCAGTACTTC. Its protein is CASAAPGPQWETQYF. The full variable domain, with the rest looked up from reference TRBV2 and TRBJ2-5, is EPEVTQTPSHQVTQMGQEVILRCVPISNHLYFYWYRQILGQKVEFLVSFYNNEISEKSEIFDDQFSVERPDGSNFTLKIRSTKLEDSAMYFCASAAPGPQWETQYFGPGTRLLVL.

The chain has TRBV7-2 and TRBJ1-1, with 8 nucleotides matching TRBD1. This CDR3 spans 15 amino acids. The ends lost 4 bases at V and 4 bases at J; junction bases unmatched: 8. Germline V CDR1 and CDR2: SGHTA, FQGNSA. The CDR3 DNA reads as TGTGCCAGCAGCTCTGGGACAGGCGGGGGCACTGAAGCTTTCTTT. This codes for CASSSGTGGGTEAFF.

This clonotype came up a few times. This chain uses TRBV2 with TRBJ2-2; 8 bases are shared with TRBD2. CDR3 length: 16 residues. After removal of 2 bases from V and 4 bases from J, the junction contained 6 bases not matched to a gene. The germline V gene has CDR1 SNHLY and CDR2 FYNNEI. DNA of the CDR3: TGTGCCAGCAGTGAACGGGTACTAGCGGCCACCGGGGAGCTGTTTTTT. Its protein product is CASSERVLAATGELFF.

The chain joins TRBV4-3 to TRBJ1-1, with D possibly matching TRBD1 (5 bases). CDR1 is LGHNA and CDR2 is YSLEER in the germline V gene. The CDR3 length is 15 residues. Between the trimmed V and J ends, which lost 3 bases and 0 bases, there was a span of 11 bases. CDR3 bases: TGCGCCAGCAGCCAGGGGGTAGGGGTGAACACTGAAGCTTTCTTT. It translates to CASSQGVGVNTEAFF.

The J gene is TRBJ2-1, the V gene TRBV18; 9 bases are shared with TRBD2. Germline trimming cut 3 bases from V and 6 bases from J; bases unmatched to any gene: 9. The CDR3 sequence is 16 residues long. Germline CDR1 and CDR2: KGHSH and LQKENI. The CDR3 nucleotides read TGTGCCAGCTCACCTAACCCCGGGACTAGCCCCAATGAGCAGTTCTTC. Translation gives CASSPNPGTSPNEQFF.

This clonotype was counted only a few times. The rearrangement uses TRBV3-1 and TRBJ1-2, with unresolved D. Germline V gene sequence: CDR1 LGHDT, CDR2 YNNKEL (reference sequence). V lost 6 bases and J 8 bases, leaving 13 bases between the germline ends. The CDR3 is 12 residues long. CDR3 nucleotide sequence: TGTGCCAGCAGGAGGGCCGGCAAGGGCTACACCTTC. Translated: CASRRAGKGYTF.

The V and J genes are TRBV4-2 and TRBJ2-2; D is unclear. This CDR3 is 15 amino acids long. V was shortened by 4 bases and J by 6 bases, with 15 bases between the two germline ends. In germline, CDR1 is LGHNA, CDR2 YNFKEQ. CDR3 nucleotides: TGTGCCAGCAGCCTGACGGACCGGGTTGCCGGGGAGCTGTTTTTT. Encoded protein: CASSLTDRVAGELFF.

This clonotype was observed a handful of times. The chain combines TRBV19 with TRBJ1-1; possible D gene TRBD1, 6 bases. V was cut by 6 bases and J by 5 bases, with 10 bases left in between. This CDR3 spans 12 amino acids. Germline V gene lookup returns CDR1 LNHDA and CDR2 SQIVND (reference sequence). CDR3 sequence: CASRMGATEAFF. CDR3 coding DNA: TGTGCCAGTAGGATGGGGGCTACTGAAGCTTTCTTT.

The chain carries TRBV6-5 and TRBJ2-2; D may match TRBD1 or TRBD2 (5 bases each). There are 16 residues in the CDR3. The germline V and J ends were trimmed by 2 bases and 1 base, with 11 bases remaining between them. Germline CDR1 MNHEY, CDR2 SVGAGI. CDR3 loop: CASSYTGPMNTGELFF. CDR3 nucleotide sequence: TGTGCCAGCAGTTACACGGGGCCAATGAACACCGGGGAGCTGTTTTTT.

The J gene is TRBJ2-1, the V gene TRBV7-9; maybe TRBD2 (5 bases). Germline-derived CDR1 and CDR2 are SEHNR and FQNEAQ (reference sequence). With 3 bases removed from V and 7 bases from J, the gap between germline ends came to 10 bases. This CDR3 spans 13 amino acids. CDR3 in amino acids: CASSLRAPNEQFF. DNA of the CDR3: TGTGCCAGCAGCTTGAGGGCCCCGAATGAGCAGTTCTTC.

J is TRBJ2-7 and V is TRBV6-1; 7 bases are a match to TRBD2. With 7 bases clipped from V and 1 base from J, the junction kept 4 bases outside the gene matches. This CDR3 spans 13 amino acids. Germline V lookup: CDR1 MNHNS, CDR2 SASEGT. The CDR3 nucleotides read TGTGCCAGCATGGGCGGGAGTTCCTACGAGCAGTACTTC. The encoded protein is CASMGGSSYEQYF.

This clonotype has just a few counts. CDR3 in amino acids: CSARDLQTSGGYNEQFF. The CDR3, as DNA: TGCAGTGCTAGAGATCTCCAGACTAGCGGGGGGTACAATGAGCAGTTCTTC. The rearrangement uses TRBV20-1 and TRBJ2-1; 13 bases agree with TRBD2. The CDR3 length is 17 residues. Trimming cost V 0 bases and J 4 bases; bases outside gene matches: 6. The germline V gene has CDR1 DFQATT and CDR2 SNEGSKA (reference sequence).